This paragraph reports one T cell receptor (beta chain). Its specificity is unknown. This entry belongs to a study of T cells in Graves' hyperthyroidism and ophthalmopathy. About the research overall: At the time of initial diagnosis and before any treatment, peripheral blood was collected.

Trimming took 8 bases from V and 3 from J, leaving 13 bases between them. Germline-derived CDR1 and CDR2 are LNHDA and SQIVND (reference sequence). The CDR3 is 13 residues long. Amplified TCR beta CDR3 regions derived from RNA transcripts. The TCR CDR3 was amplified in a first-round RT-PCR using the HTBI primer set. A single record per CDR3 protein comes from TCRdb applying MiXCR to the multiplex PCR reads. The repertoire includes 150,000 to 200,000 distinct CDR3 sequences, approximately 9% of them detected once, and less than 25% sits in the top ten. Overall study results and limits: Onset of ophthalmopathy came a median about 6.5 months after the model predicted it. Blood also contained most expanded thyroid clonotypes above 0.001. The authors' 13 V-J model separated ophthalmopathy from stable hyperthyroidism.

The sample taken for sequencing was blood. This TCR was recovered from a woman between 18 and 29 years old with Graves' hyperthyroidism that later progressed to Graves' ophthalmopathy. The V call is TRBV19, the J call TRBJ1-2; no firm D call. The CDR3 sequence: CASVPVGDYGYTF. The CDR3 DNA sequence: TGTGCCAGTGTCCCCGTGGGAGACTATGGCTACACCTTC.